These T cell receptor beta chains were read from a single sample in a study of T cell responses to AZD1222 COVID-19 vaccine. Assay: immunoSEQ multiplex PCR; the TCRdb copy retains only in-frame clones and omits some. The table shows roughly 260,000 clones, with approximately 93% occurring only once. Sequencing was performed on peripheral blood, taken on day 0 of AZD1222 vaccination. These receptors came from an adult in good health. The conserved cysteine and the conserved F or W are not part of the CDR3 here.

cdr3_aa	v_call
ASSRLLPTYNEQF	TRBV5-6
ASSTGPVYEQY	TRBV28
AIRPLAGYSNEQF	TRBV10-3
ASSLGMNTEAF	TRBV18
ASSQGTRETQY	TRBV4-1
ASSNRGHYEQY	TRBV28
ASSLRQDTEQY	TRBV7-3
ASSEVQGTGNTIY	TRBV2
ASSLGRNTEAF	TRBV7-2
ASSQDDTSYEQY	TRBV3-1/TRBV3-2
ASSLVRFSYEQY	TRBV7-8
ASSKGGRERYEQY	TRBV11-2
ASSVGQGVVLNIQY	TRBV2
ASSPRSVSGGFTEAF	TRBV18
ASSLTGVDTEAF	TRBV7-9
ASSQSGYLSYEQY	TRBV4-1
ASSHAGTAAF	TRBV14
ARSIRLAGEQETQY	TRBV7-5
SVRIGSEKLF	TRBV29-1
ASSSGLVPNQETQY	TRBV5-1
ASSVGDSGNTIY	TRBV9
ATGPDTGVYEQY	TRBV15
ASSLTGGYGYT	TRBV27
ASRGLAGAYNEQF	TRBV11-2
ASSGLRGPDQPQH	TRBV2
ASSLSRGARNTEAF	TRBV7-8
ASSSLGGVRNTIY	TRBV7-9
ASSRQPNEQF	TRBV28
ASKRQGHSGNTIY	TRBV6-5
ASSLEGGASGNTIY	TRBV5-1
ASSSGQRINYGYT	TRBV5-1
ASSPRGHEQY	TRBV13
ASSFTARVGQY	TRBV28
ASRSSRAYEQY	TRBV28
SASMGAQNEQF	TRBV20-1
ATSRVGTGELF	TRBV24-1
ASSSGPGHRSYEQY	TRBV5-1
ASSFLQGFSYEQY	TRBV5-6
SVENPGGDLYEQY	TRBV29-1
ASSPGQTSNQPQH	TRBV18
ASSPGQGVEQY	TRBV18
ASLGGTANEKLF	TRBV7-9
ASTHQGGNTEAF	TRBV28
ASSQEVNYNEQF	TRBV4-2
ASSLGQGGRETQY	TRBV6-2/TRBV6-3
ASRYGTSGVYNEQF	TRBV2
ASSYSLGGEAF	TRBV6-5
ASRSSTDTQY	TRBV9
AIRRLRTGELF	TRBV5-8
ATSDLGRGAF	TRBV24-1
ASTLGVEAF	TRBV11-1
SVEPNTRNTEAF	TRBV29-1
SVRTSSYEQY	TRBV29-1
ASTRYGGNTIY	TRBV21-1
ASSIGANSPLH	TRBV12-3/TRBV12-4
SVGGILAGGGTDTQY	TRBV29-1
ASSQTEDTQY	TRBV3-1/TRBV3-2
ASSDRGSTEAF	TRBV2
ASSDGTGGTPQY	TRBV6-1